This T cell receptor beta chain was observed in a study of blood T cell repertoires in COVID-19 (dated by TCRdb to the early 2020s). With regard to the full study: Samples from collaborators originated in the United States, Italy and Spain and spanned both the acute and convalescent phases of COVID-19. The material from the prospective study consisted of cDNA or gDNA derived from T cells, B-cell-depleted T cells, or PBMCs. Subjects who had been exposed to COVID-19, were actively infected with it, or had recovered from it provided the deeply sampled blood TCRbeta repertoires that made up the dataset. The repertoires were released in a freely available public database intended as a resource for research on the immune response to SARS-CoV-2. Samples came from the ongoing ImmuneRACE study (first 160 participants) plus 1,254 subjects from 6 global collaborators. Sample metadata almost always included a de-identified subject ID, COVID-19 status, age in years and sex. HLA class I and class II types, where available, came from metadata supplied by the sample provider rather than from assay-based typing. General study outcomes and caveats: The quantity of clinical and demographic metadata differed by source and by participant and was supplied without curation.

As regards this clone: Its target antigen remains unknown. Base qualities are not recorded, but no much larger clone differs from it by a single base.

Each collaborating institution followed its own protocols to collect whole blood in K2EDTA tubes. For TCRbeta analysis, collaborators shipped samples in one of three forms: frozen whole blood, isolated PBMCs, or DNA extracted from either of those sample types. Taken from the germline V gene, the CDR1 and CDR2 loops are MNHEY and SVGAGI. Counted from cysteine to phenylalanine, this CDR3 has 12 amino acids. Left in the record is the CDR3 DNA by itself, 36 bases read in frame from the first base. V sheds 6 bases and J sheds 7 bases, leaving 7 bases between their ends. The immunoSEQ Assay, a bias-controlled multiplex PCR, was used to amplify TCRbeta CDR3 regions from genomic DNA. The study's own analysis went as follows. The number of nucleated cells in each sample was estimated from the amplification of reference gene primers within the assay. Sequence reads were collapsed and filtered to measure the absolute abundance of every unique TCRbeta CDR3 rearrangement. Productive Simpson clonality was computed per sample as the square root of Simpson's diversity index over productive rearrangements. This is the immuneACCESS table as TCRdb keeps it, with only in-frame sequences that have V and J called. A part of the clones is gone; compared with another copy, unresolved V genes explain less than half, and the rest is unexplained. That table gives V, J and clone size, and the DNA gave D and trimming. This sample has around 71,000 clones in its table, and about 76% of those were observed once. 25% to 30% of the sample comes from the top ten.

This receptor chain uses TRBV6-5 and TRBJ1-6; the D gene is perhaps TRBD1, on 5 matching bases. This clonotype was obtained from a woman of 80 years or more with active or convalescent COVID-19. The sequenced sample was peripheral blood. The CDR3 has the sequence CASSSGNSPLHF. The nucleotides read TGTGCCAGCAGCTCAGGGAATTCACCCCTCCACTTT.